This T cell receptor beta chain was recorded in a study of T cell changes during pregnancy in multiple sclerosis. The germline V gene has CDR1 MRHNA and CDR2 SNTAGT. This CDR3 contains 14 residues. Losses at the gene ends were 3 bases for V and 2 bases for J; bases not matched to a gene: 1. Measured with immunoSEQ multiplex PCR; TCRdb has only the in-frame clones, and not every one. The repertoire includes fewer than 15,000 clones, more than 70% of them detected once, and around 9% sits in the top ten. The chain carries TRBV6-4 and TRBJ2-3, with 8 bases that match TRBD2. Material: CD8+ T cells from peripheral blood mononuclear cells, obtained in the first trimester of pregnancy. The clonotype was recovered from a female donor with multiple sclerosis, enrolled in a pregnancy study. CDR3 in DNA: TGTGCCAGCAGTGAGCGGGGGGACACAGATACGCAGTATTTT. Protein product: CASSERGDTDTQYF.